This entry describes one TCR beta chain. This clonotype showed up just a few times. The antigen this receptor binds is unknown. No base quality information exists; no much larger clone differs at one position. Its CDR3 holds 14 amino acids, cysteine through phenylalanine. The retained sequence is limited to the CDR3, 42 bases, with the frame set at the first base. Library construction relied on 5' RACE. Sequencer: Illumina HiSeq 2000. A universal primer binding site was added through template switching, and the final cDNA carried a unique molecular identifier so that TCR cDNA molecules could be counted accurately. Specific primers in the conserved constant-segment region were used to synthesize first-strand cDNA for TCR alpha and beta chains. To control for contamination, every cDNA library carried two barcodes: a SMART-Mk sample barcode plus Illumina barcodes. TruSeq adapter sequences, together with Illumina sample barcodes, were added in two successive PCR steps. The TCR alpha and beta cDNA libraries were sequenced on the Illumina HiSeq platform using custom primers. Turning to the authors' computational methods: Unique molecular identifiers were extracted from raw reads with MiGEC, and CDR3 positions were determined with MiXCR. Recombination models were inferred per individual with the repgenHMM and IGoR tools using an EM algorithm. The tcR package in R was used for shared clonotype analysis, with sharing normalized by the product of cloneset sizes. To study raw recombination without the effects of thymic and clonal selection, out-of-frame nonproductive sequences were analyzed. The public reads were reanalyzed by TCRdb: fastp trimming at Q25, MiXCR alignment, in-frame beta chains only. CDR3 protein sequences are deduplicated, and each keeps its most common genes and DNA. The V and J calls were determined by TCRdb, not by the authors. The sample includes fewer than 450,000 distinct CDR3 sequences, with 9% to 10% observed a single time. Clones ranked in the top ten supply approximately 8.9% of the sample.

The data originate from a study of identical twins (dated by TCRdb to about 2016). At the level of the whole study: TCR alpha and beta repertoires from monozygotic twins, unrelated adults of various ages and cord blood were deep-sequenced to test whether fetal clonotypes persist. Replicate twin experiments were performed at different times using different library preparation protocols to rule out contamination. Summary of the overall study and its limitations: The excess sharing between twins in beta out-of-frame sequences was weaker because fewer shared sequences reduced the signal-to-noise ratio. Fewer insertions were carried by abundant cord blood beta clonotypes, a similar but weaker trend appeared in young adult naive repertoires, and no such trend appeared in memory repertoires. Recombination models systematically underestimated out-of-frame TCR alpha sharing in monozygotic twins but agreed with sharing between unrelated individuals. Out-of-frame TCR alpha sequences shared between twins showed an excess of low generation-probability sequences compared with coincidental sharing between unrelated individuals. Because the same donors could not be followed over many years, conclusions were based on cross-sectional statistical analysis. Zero-insertion analyses could be partly confounded by invariant T cells such as MAIT and iNKT, though diverse VJ usage argued against such confounding for most clonotypes.

Every donor was a healthy Caucasian. The researchers also sequenced three unrelated adults who were not twins: a male aged 18 to 29, a male aged 50 to 59, and a female aged 50 to 59. Miltenyi CD45RO+ enrichment and human naive T-cell isolation kits were used to isolate memory (CD45RO+) and naive T cells from PBMC. The source is a woman aged 45-65 years in good health. Sequencing input: naive T cells sorted from blood. The sample's cell subset or site label is to be understood as: cells isolated with a human naive T-cell isolation kit. Rearrangement joined TRBV12-2 to TRBJ1-3; the D segment call TRBD1 is taken from the table without a DNA check. TRBV12-2 is recorded as a pseudogene. The encoded CDR3 is CASRSGQAGNTIYF. The DNA is as follows: TGTGCAAGTCGCTCCGGACAGGCTGGAAACACCATATATTTT.